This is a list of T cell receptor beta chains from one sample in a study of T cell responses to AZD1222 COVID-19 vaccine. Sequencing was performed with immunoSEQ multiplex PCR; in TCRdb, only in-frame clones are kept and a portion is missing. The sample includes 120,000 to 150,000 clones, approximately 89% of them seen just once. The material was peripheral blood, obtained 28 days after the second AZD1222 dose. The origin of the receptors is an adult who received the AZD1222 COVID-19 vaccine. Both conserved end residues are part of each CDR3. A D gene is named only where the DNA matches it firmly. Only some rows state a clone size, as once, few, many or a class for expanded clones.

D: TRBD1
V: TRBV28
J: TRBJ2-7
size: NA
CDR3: CASRSGTGPYEQYF
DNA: TGTGCCAGCAGGTCCGGGACAGGCCCCTACGAGCAGTACTTC

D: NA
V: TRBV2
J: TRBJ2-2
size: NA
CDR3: CASRTVNTGELFF
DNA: TGTGCCAGCAGGACAGTAAACACCGGGGAGCTGTTTTTT

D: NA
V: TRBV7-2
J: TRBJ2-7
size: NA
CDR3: CASSLGYNSYEQYF
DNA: TGTGCCAGCAGCTTAGGGTACAACTCCTACGAGCAGTACTTC

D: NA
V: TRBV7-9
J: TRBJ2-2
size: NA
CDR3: CASSLLQEELFF
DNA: TGTGCCAGCAGCTTACTTCAAGAGGAGCTGTTTTTT

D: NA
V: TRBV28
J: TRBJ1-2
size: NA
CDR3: CASTIAQGAYGYTF
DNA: TGTGCCAGCACGATAGCACAAGGGGCCTATGGCTACACCTTC

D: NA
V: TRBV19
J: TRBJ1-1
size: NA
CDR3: CASSKNTEAFF
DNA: TGTGCCAGTAGTAAGAACACTGAAGCTTTCTTT

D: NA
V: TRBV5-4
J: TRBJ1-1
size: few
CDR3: CASSLDGGIVLSEAFF
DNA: TGTGCCAGCAGCTTGGACGGGGGAATCGTTCTGAGTGAAGCTTTCTTT

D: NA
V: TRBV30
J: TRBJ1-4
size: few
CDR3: CACSTLGKLFF
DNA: TGTGCCTGCTCAACTTTGGGAAAACTGTTTTTT

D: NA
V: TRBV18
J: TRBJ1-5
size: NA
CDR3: CASSPGERTQPQHF
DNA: TGTGCCAGCTCACCGGGGGAAAGGACTCAGCCCCAGCATTTT

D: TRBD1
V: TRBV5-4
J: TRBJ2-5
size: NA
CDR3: CASSLAGTGEETQYF
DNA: TGTGCCAGCAGCTTGGCCGGGACAGGGGAAGAGACCCAGTACTTC

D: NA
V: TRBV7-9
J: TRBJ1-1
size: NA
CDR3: CASSVTGTNTEAFF
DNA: TGTGCCAGCAGTGTGACAGGTACCAACACTGAAGCTTTCTTT